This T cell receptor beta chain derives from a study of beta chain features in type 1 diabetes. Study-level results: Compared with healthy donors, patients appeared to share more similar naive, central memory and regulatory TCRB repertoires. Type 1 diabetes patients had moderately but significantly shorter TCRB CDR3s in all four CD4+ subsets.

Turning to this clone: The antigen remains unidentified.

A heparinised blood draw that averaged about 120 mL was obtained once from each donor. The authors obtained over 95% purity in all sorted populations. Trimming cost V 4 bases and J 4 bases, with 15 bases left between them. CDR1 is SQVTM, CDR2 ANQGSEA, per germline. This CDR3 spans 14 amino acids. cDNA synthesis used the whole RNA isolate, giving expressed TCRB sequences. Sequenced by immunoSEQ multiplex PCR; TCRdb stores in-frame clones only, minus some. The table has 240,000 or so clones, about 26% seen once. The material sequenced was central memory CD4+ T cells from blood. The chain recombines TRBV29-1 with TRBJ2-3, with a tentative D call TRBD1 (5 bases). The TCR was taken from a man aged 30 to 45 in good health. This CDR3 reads CSVGGPVDADTQYF. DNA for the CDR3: TGCAGCGTTGGGGGCCCGGTGGATGCAGATACGCAGTATTTT.